One T cell receptor beta chain is described in this entry. Its specificity is not known. This specimen comes from a study of Ad26.COV2.S vaccination and SARS-CoV-2 variants. Study information: Participants got Ad26.COV2.S intramuscularly, once or twice 56 days apart. Findings and limits, study-wide: Breadth, reportedly substantial, characterized the spike-specific CD8+ and CD4+ T cell responses after vaccination. Total T cell responses were possibly underestimated by TCR breadth and depth analyses.

Some clones are missing from TCRdb's copy, which holds only in-frame ones; the method was immunoSEQ multiplex PCR. The table shows about 480,000 clones, with around 90% occurring only once. Germline lookup yields CDR1 SGHNT and CDR2 YYREEE (reference sequence). J lost 6 bases, V lost 4 bases, and 6 bases had no gene match. The CDR3 sequence is 15 residues long. Treatment in this sample: some 20 received Ad26.COV2.S at low or high dose, single or two shots; several received placebo; per-sample allocation not given. It was on day 63 after the first vaccine or placebo injection that samples were taken. The study used a vaccine consisting of an Ad26 vector that expressed Wuhan-strain SARS-CoV-2 spike.

This specimen was peripheral blood, taken in a trial of Ad26.COV2.S vaccine versus placebo. The clonotype was recovered from a person aged 18-60 years who received the Ad26.COV2.S COVID-19 vaccine or a placebo. This chain uses TRBV5-4 with TRBJ2-1; 11 bases line up with TRBD2. The CDR3 coding sequence is TGTGCCAGCAGCCCCTCTAGCGGGAGGAGCAATGAGCAGTTCTTC. Protein: CASSPSSGRSNEQFF.